This T cell receptor (beta chain) emerged from a study of T-cell memory formation after mild COVID-19. A remark on this clonotype: No antigen is known for it.

General study findings and limits: Contracting CD4+ clones lay largely in CM and EM, with CD8+ ones residing in EMRA. Within pre-infection memory, some responding clones were found, suggesting cross-reactive memory joined.

CDR1 is MNHEY and CDR2 is SVGAGI in the germline V gene. The CDR3 length is 16 residues. Trimming cost V 5 bases and J 0 bases; bases outside gene matches: 4. TCRalpha and TCRbeta libraries used 5'RACE with constant-segment primers and UMIs. A single record per CDR3 protein comes from TCRdb applying MiXCR to the 5' RACE reads. This sample has approximately 570,000 distinct CDR3 sequences, with 15% to 20% found just once. The sample was PBMCs or a T cell subset sorted from them (not recorded which). V usage is TRBV6-5 and J usage is TRBJ1-5; 10 nucleotides agree with TRBD1. The receptor's source is an adult woman who had mild COVID-19 (a few samples of this study predate the infection). Cell type and time point are not known. The CDR3 sequence is CASSAGTGVSNQPQHF. The CDR3, as DNA: TGTGCCAGCAGTGCCGGGACAGGGGTTAGCAATCAGCCCCAGCATTTT.